Many counts were recorded for the clone carrying this T cell receptor beta chain. What it recognizes is unknown. TCRdb independently ran MiXCR on the 5' RACE reads; one entry per CDR3 protein. The table shows approximately 120,000 distinct CDR3 sequences, with around 7.4% occurring only once. The V segment lost 7 bases and the J segment 5 bases; nucleotides outside the gene matches: 11. This CDR3 contains 14 residues. The V gene's germline CDR1 is MNHEY and CDR2 SVGAGI. The sample originates from a study of T cells after yellow fever vaccination. The study, taken as a whole, reports: After the booster, over 95% of CD4 and about nine tenths of CD8 primary-response clones were re-detected.

The sequenced sample was CD4+ T cells sorted from PBMCs, obtained more than 8 days after the first yellow fever vaccination. The receptor was derived from a man younger than 35 who received the YFV17D yellow fever vaccine. The genes are TRBV6-5 and TRBJ2-7; 7 positions agree with TRBD1. CDR3 nucleotides: TGTGCCAGCAAAATGGACAGGCGGCGCCACGAGCAGTACTTC. It yields the protein CASKMDRRRHEQYF.